One sample yielded the 10 T cell receptor beta chains listed below, sequenced in a study of shared clonotypes between healthy human individuals. The protocol was immunoSEQ multiplex PCR, while the TCRdb copy is restricted to in-frame clones and leaves out a portion. This table holds about 2.2 million clones, about 93% found once. Naive-designated CD8 cells lacked CD45RO, were positively enriched for CCR7, and omitted terminally differentiated effector memory CD45RA+ cells. Specimen: naive CD8+ T cells from PBMCs. These TCRs come from a man in his late teens or twenties in good health. Some clones in this sample may be carry-over from other donors' samples.

In nucleotides, the CDR3 is TGTGCAAGTCGCTGCCGAGACAGGGGGCTTGGGAAGACCCAGTACTTC. Its translation is CASRCRDRGLGKTQYF. This sequence joins TRBV12-2 and TRBJ2-5; the DNA was not compared with TRBD1, the D call given in the table. TRBV12-2 is a known pseudogene. CDR3 length equals 16 residues.

This clone occurred once. The rearrangement links TRBV27 to TRBJ1-5; D is perhaps TRBD1 (6 bases). V was shortened by 2 bases and J by 3 bases, with 14 bases between the two germline ends. The CDR3 length is 16 residues. Germline V lookup: CDR1 MNHEY, CDR2 SMNVEV (reference sequence). The chain's CDR3 is CASSLRLQGYNQPQHF. CDR3 nucleotide sequence: TGTGCCAGCAGTTTAAGGCTACAGGGATACAATCAGCCCCAGCATTTT.

CDR3 DNA sequence: TGTGCCATCAGTGAGTCTGACTCCTGGACTGAAGCTTTCTTT. This gives the protein CAISESDSWTEAFF. The chain uses TRBV10-3 and TRBJ1-1, with no clear D. CDR1 and CDR2 from the germline V gene are ENHRY and SYGVKD. This CDR3 region has 14 residues. V lost 0 bases to trimming and J lost 5 bases, with 10 bases between them.

This rearrangement joins TRBV7-9 to TRBJ2-2; 10 nucleotides line up with TRBD2. Germline-derived CDR1 and CDR2 are SEHNR and FQNEAQ (reference sequence). CDR3 size: 15 residues. The junction had 10 bases not matched to a gene; V was cut back by 9 bases and J by 6 bases. The CDR3 is CASRAGAGGPGELFF. The CDR3 DNA follows: TGTGCCAGTAGAGCTGGAGCGGGAGGGCCCGGGGAGCTGTTTTTT.

The chain is built from TRBV19 and TRBJ2-1, with a tentative D call TRBD1 (6 bases). Germline lookup yields CDR1 LNHDA and CDR2 SQIVND (reference sequence). V lost 4 bases, J lost 8 bases, and 18 bases lay in between. This CDR3 is built from 15 residues. CDR3 sequence: CASSTDRSKPYEQFF. CDR3 in DNA: TGTGCCAGTAGTACCGACAGGAGTAAACCCTATGAGCAGTTCTTC.

This chain connects TRBV28 to TRBJ2-3; TRBD1 matches 7 bases. V was clipped by 2 bases and J by 2 bases; unmatched bases: 7. CDR1 and CDR2 (germline): MDHEN, SYDVKM. This CDR3 is 16 amino acids long. CDR3 amino acids: CASSLEPGQLTDTQYF. The CDR3 DNA follows: TGTGCCAGCAGTTTAGAGCCGGGACAGCTCACAGATACGCAGTATTTT.

The chain has TRBV18 and TRBJ2-1; no clear D gene. The length of the CDR3 is 15 residues. Germline V gene data show CDR1 as KGHSH and CDR2 as LQKENI. V gave up 2 bases and J gave up 0 bases, with 8 bases separating them. The CDR3 nucleotides read TGTGCCAGCTCACCAATCGTGAGCTCCTACAATGAGCAGTTCTTC. Amino acid sequence: CASSPIVSSYNEQFF.

This clone has only one observation. The chain uses TRBV13 and TRBJ2-4; D call uncertain. The V gene lost 0 bases and the J gene lost 0 bases, with 12 bases spanning the gap. The CDR3 has 17 residues. Germline V gene data show CDR1 as PRHDT and CDR2 as FYEKMQ (reference sequence). The CDR3 spells CASSLGSQSLAKNIQYF. The CDR3 nucleotides read TGTGCCAGCAGCTTAGGCAGTCAGAGTCTAGCCAAAAACATTCAGTACTTC.

The rearrangement links TRBV11-2 to TRBJ2-7; D tentatively reads TRBD1 or TRBD2 (5 bases each). CDR1 is SGHAT, CDR2 FQNNGV, per germline. This CDR3 has 16 amino acids. Trimming removed 5 bases from V and 3 bases from J, with 20 bases in between. The CDR3 region is CASSPRDRGRSYEQYF. As DNA, the CDR3 is TGTGCCAGCAGCCCTAGGGATCGGGGACGGAGCTACGAGCAGTACTTC. Together with reference TRBV11-2 and TRBJ2-7, the CDR3 gives the full variable domain: EAGVAQSPRYKIIEKRQSVAFWCNPISGHATLYWYQQILGQGPKLLIQFQNNGVVDDSQLPKDRFSAERLKGVDSTLKIQPAKLEDSAVYLCASSPRDRGRSYEQYFGPGTRLTVT.

The chain joins TRBV28 to TRBJ2-7; TRBD2 matches 10 bases. Germline-derived CDR1 and CDR2 are MDHEN and SYDVKM. The CDR3 sequence is 14 residues long. Germline trimming cut 4 bases from V and 5 bases from J; bases unmatched to any gene: 5. The CDR3 region is CASSWASGSHEQYF. The CDR3 DNA sequence: TGTGCCAGCAGTTGGGCTAGCGGGAGTCACGAGCAGTACTTC.